This T cell receptor beta chain was identified during a study of blood T cell repertoires in COVID-19. About the research overall: Samples taken during acute and convalescent COVID-19 were collected in the United States, Italy and Spain. T cells, B-cell-depleted T cells, or PBMCs provided the cDNA or gDNA that served as material.

Study processing details: Cell counts per sample came from amplifying reference gene primers. Libraries were prepared by immunoSEQ multiplex PCR; TCRdb keeps only in-frame clonotypes and omits some of them. V and J calls and clone size are given by that table; D and trimming were obtained from the DNA. The profile shows 200,000 to 300,000 clones, around 90% of them singletons. There are a few counts of this clone. This CDR3 region has 13 residues. The V gene end was trimmed by 8 bases and the J gene end by 10 bases; junction bases not matched to a gene: 7. Germline loops: CDR1 KGHSH, CDR2 LQKENI. The chain carries TRBV18 and TRBJ1-6; 8 nucleotides align to TRBD1. This sequence was found in a man in his sixties who had recovered from COVID-19. Source material: peripheral blood. CDR3 bases: TGTGCCAGCACGACAGGGGTAGAGTCACCCCTCCACTTT. Translation: CASTTGVESPLHF.